This TCR beta chain was identified during a study of blood T cells in healthy people across ages. Next came a second PCR, run for about 6 to 12 cycles, which used a sample-barcoded 5' primer along with a J-beta primer mix. A minimum of 2.5 million CDR3-containing paired-end reads was obtained for each sample. In TCRdb, the 5' RACE reads were re-called with MiXCR into one record per CDR3 protein. The profile covers hundreds of thousands of distinct CDR3 sequences, with around 31% appearing a single time and less than 20% taken by the ten largest. V was clipped by 4 bases and J by 4 bases, with 12 bases between them. Looked up from germline, CDR1 is KGHDR and CDR2 is SFDVKD. The CDR3 length is 14 residues. Worth noting for this clonotype: Its antigen is undetermined.

Regarding the study as a whole: Total diversity from one million sequenced T cells was likely underestimated. Diversity of TCR beta correlated strongly with naive T cell percentage. Observed TCR beta diversity per million T cells went down as age went up. This fall followed a roughly linear course with age.

The sequenced material came from blood. The TCR originated in a woman at least 80 years old in good health. The chain links TRBV24-1 to TRBJ1-2; weak D call: TRBD1 (5 bases). CDR3 DNA sequence: TGTGCCACCAGTGACAGGGCGGATAGCTATGGCTACACCTTC. Amino acid sequence: CATSDRADSYGYTF.